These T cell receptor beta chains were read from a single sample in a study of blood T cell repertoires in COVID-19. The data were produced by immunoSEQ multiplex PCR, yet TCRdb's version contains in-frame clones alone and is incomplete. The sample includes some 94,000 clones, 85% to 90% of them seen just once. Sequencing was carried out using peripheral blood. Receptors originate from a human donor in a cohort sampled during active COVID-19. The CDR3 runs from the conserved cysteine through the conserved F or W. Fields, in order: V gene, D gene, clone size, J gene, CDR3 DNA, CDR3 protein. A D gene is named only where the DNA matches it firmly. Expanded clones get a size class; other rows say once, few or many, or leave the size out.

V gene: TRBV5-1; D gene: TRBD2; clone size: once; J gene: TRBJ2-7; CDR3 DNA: TGCGCCAGCAGCCCGACTAGCGGGGGAACCTACGAGCAGTACTTC; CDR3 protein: CASSPTSGGTYEQYF
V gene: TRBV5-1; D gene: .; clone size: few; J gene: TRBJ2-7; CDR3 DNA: TGCGCCAGCAGCTTGGGCAGTTCTTCCGAGCAGTACTTC; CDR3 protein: CASSLGSSSEQYF
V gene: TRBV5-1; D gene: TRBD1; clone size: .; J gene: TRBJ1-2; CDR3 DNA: TGCGCCAGCAGCTTGGGGGACAGGGGATCTTATGGCTACACCTTC; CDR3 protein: CASSLGDRGSYGYTF
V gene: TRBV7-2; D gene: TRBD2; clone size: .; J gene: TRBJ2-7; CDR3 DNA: TGTGCCAGCAGCTCCTTAGCGGGAGCCCCCTACGAGCAGTACTTC; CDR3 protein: CASSSLAGAPYEQYF
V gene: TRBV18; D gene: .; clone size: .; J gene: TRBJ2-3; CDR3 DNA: TGTGCCAGCTCACCTTCGGGGGGCACAGATACGCAGTATTTT; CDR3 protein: CASSPSGGTDTQYF
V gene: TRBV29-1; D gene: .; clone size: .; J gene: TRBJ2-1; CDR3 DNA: TGCAGCGTTGCACAGGGAAGACTCAATGAGCAGTTCTTC; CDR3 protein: CSVAQGRLNEQFF
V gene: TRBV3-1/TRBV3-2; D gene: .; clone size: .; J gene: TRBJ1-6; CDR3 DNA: TGTGCCAGCAGCCAAACAATCGGGGATTCACCCCTCCACTTT; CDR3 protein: CASSQTIGDSPLHF
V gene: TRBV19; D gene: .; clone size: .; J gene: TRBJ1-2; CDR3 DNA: TGTGCCAGTAGTAAACCCGACAGGCTTTTTGCGATCTACACCTTC; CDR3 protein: CASSKPDRLFAIYTF
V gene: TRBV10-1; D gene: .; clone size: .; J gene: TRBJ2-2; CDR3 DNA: TGCGCCAGCAGTGCGTGGCAGGGAGGCACCGGGGAGCTGTTTTTT; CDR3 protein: CASSAWQGGTGELFF
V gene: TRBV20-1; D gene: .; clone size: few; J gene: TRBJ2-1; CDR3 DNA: TGCAGTGCCCAGATAATCCATGAGCAGTTCTTC; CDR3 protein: CSAQIIHEQFF
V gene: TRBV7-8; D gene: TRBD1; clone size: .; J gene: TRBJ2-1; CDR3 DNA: TGTGCCAGCAGCCCTCGGGACAGATTATACAATGAGCAGTTCTTC; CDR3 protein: CASSPRDRLYNEQFF
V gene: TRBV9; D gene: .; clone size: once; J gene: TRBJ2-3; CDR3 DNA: TGTGCCAGCAGCGTAGGGAAGCGGATACGCACAGATACGCAGTATTTT; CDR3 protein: CASSVGKRIRTDTQYF
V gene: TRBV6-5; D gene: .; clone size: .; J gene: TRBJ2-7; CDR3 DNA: TGTGCCAGCACTCCAAGGGGGACGTCCTACGAGCAGTACTTC; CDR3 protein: CASTPRGTSYEQYF
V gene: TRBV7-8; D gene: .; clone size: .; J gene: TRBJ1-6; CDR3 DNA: TGTGCCAGCAGCTTCCTCCCCTATCGGGGGGGGGAGGGAAATTCACCCCTCCACTTT; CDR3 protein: CASSFLPYRGGEGNSPLHF
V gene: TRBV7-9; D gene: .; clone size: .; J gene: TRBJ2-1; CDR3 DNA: TGTGCCAGCAGCCCCCCGGGTTATAAGCGGGACAATGAGCAGTTCTTC; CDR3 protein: CASSPPGYKRDNEQFF
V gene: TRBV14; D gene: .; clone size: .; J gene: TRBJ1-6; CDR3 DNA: TGTGCCAGCAGCCACCGGGACTCCTATAATTCACCCCTCCACTTT; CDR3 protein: CASSHRDSYNSPLHF
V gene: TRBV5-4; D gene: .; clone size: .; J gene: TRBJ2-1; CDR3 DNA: TGTGCCAGCAGCTTTCGGACTTACAATGAGCAGTTCTTC; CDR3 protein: CASSFRTYNEQFF
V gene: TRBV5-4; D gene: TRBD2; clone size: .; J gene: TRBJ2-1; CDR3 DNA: TGTGCCAGCAGCTTGACGGGACTAGCGGAGCAGTTCTTC; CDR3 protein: CASSLTGLAEQFF
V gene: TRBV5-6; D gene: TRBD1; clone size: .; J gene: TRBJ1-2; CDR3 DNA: TGTGCCAGCAGCCAGGGACAGGCCCTCTATGGCTACACCTTC; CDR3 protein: CASSQGQALYGYTF
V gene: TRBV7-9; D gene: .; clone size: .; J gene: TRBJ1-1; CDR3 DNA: TGTGCCAGCAGCCCCTCGACAGGGAACACTGAAGCTTTCTTT; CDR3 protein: CASSPSTGNTEAFF
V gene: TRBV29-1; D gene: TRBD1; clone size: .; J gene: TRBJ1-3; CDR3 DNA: TGCAGCGTTCAACAGGGGGCTGGAAACACCATATATTTT; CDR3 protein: CSVQQGAGNTIYF
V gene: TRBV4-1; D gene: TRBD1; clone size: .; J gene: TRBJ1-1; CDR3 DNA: TGCGCCAGCAGCAAGCCGGGACAGCCTGAGTTGTCTTTCTTT; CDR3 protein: CASSKPGQPELSFF
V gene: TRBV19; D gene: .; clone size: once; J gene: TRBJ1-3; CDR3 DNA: TGTGCCAGTAGTATCCCGGGAGTCTCTGGAAACACCATATATTTT; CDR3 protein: CASSIPGVSGNTIYF
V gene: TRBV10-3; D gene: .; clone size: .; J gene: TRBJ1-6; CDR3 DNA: TGTGCCATCAGTGAGAGCAGGGGCAATTCACCCCTCCACTTT; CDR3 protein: CAISESRGNSPLHF
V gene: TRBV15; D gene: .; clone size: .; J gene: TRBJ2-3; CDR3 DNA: TGTGCCACCAGCAGAGTAGGCGGGAACACAGATACGCAGTATTTT; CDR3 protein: CATSRVGGNTDTQYF
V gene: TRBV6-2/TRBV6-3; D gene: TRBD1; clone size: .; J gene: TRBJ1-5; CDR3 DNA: TGTGCCAGCAGTACAGCAGGGACAGGTTCTTATCAGCCCCAGCATTTT; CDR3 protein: CASSTAGTGSYQPQHF
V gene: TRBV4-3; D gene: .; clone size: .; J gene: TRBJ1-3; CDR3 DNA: TGCGCCAGCAGCCAAGACCCCCAGGGAGGAAACACCATATATTTT; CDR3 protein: CASSQDPQGGNTIYF
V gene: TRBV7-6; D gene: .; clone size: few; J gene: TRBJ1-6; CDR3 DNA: TGTGCCAGCAGCTTAGGAGACATGATTAATTCACCCCTCCACTTT; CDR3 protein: CASSLGDMINSPLHF
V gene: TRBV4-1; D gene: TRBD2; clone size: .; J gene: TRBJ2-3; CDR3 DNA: TGCGCCAGCAGCCAAGATCGTACTAGCGGGGGGCCAGATACGCAGTATTTT; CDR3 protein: CASSQDRTSGGPDTQYF